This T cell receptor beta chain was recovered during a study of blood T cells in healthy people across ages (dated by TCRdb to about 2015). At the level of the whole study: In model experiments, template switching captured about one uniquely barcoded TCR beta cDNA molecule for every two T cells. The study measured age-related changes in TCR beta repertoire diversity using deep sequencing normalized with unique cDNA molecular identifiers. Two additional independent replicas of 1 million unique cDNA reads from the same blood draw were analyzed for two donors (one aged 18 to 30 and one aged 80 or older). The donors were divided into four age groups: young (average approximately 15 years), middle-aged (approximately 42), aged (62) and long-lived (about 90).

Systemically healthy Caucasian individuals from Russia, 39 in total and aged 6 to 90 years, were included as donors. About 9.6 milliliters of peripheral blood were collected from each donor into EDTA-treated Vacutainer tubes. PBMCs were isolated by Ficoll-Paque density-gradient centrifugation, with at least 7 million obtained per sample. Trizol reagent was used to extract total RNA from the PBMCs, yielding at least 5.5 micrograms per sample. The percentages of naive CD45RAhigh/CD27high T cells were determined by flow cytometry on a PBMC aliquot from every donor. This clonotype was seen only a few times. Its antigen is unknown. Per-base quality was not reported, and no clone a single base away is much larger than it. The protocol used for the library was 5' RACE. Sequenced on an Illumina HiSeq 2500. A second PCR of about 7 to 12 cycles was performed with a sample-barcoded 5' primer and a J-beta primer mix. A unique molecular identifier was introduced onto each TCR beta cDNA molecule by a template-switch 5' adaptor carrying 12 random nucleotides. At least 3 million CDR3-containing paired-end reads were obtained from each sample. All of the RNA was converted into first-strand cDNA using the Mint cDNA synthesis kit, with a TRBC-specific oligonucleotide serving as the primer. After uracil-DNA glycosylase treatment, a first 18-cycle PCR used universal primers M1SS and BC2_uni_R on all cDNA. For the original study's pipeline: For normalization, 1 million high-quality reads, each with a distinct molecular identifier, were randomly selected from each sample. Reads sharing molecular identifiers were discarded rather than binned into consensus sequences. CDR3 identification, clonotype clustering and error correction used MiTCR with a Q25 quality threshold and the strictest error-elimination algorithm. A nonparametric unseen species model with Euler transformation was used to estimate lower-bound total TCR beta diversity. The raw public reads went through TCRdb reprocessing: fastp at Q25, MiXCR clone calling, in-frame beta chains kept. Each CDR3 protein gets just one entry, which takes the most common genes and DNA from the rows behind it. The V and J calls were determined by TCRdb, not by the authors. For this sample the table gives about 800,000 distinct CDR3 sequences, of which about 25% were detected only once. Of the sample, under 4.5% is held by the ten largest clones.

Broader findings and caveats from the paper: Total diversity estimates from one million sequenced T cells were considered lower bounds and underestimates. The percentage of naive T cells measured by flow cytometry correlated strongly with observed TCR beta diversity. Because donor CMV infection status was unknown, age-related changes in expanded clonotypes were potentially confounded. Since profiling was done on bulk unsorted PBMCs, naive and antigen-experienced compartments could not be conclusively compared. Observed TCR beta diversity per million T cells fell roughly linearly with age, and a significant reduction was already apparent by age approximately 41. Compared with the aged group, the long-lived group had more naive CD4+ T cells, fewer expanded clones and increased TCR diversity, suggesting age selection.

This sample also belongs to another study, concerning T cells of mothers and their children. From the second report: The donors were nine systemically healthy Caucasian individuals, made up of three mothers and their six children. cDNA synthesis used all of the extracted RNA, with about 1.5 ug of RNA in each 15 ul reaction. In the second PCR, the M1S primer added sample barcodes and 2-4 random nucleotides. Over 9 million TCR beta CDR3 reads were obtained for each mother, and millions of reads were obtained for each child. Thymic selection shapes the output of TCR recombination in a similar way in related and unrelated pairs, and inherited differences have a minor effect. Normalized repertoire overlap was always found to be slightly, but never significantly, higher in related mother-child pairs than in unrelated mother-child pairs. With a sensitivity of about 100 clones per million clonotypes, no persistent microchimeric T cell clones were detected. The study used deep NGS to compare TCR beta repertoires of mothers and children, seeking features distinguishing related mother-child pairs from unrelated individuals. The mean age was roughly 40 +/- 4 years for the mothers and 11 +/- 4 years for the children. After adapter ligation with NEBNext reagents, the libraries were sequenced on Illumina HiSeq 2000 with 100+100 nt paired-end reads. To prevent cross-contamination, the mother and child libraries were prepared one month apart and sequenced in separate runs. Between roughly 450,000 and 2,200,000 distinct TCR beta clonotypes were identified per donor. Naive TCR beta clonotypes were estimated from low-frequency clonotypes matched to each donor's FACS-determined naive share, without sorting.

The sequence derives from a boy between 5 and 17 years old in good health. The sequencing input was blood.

The DNA sequence follows: TGTGCCAGCAGCCCGCAACCGACAGGACTCTCTGGAAACACCATATATTTT. Its protein reads: CASSPQPTGLSGNTIYF. The V and J genes are TRBV7-3 and TRBJ1-3; TRBD1 is possibly the D segment (6 matching bases). The germline V gene provides CDR1 SGHTA and CDR2 FQGTGA. V lost 5 bases and J lost 0 bases; the stretch between them is 17 bases long. The CDR3 spans 17 residues, from the cysteine through the phenylalanine. The entry retains the CDR3 DNA only, 51 bases that are in frame from base 1.